Sequencing of this T cell receptor beta chain was carried out in a study of beta chain features in type 1 diabetes. Study results and caveats: There were fewer insertions and more deletions at the VDJ junctions of type 1 diabetes patients.

The CDR3 is 16 residues long. Germline V gives CDR1 ENHRY, CDR2 SYGVKD. Trimming took 4 bases from V and 2 from J, leaving 12 bases between them. Sequencing targeted expressed TCRB transcripts, as all isolated RNA had been reverse transcribed. Sequencing was performed with immunoSEQ multiplex PCR; in TCRdb, only in-frame clones are kept and a portion is missing. The sample shows about 400,000 clones, around 13% of them seen only once. By way of CD45RO/CCR7/CD25/CD127/CD95/CD27, the CD4+ regulatory, stem cell-like memory, central memory and naive cells were sorted. This clone has just a few counts. Its antigen is not identified.

The specimen was naive CD4+ T cells from blood. This sequence was found in a man aged 18 to 30 in good health. J is TRBJ2-6 and V is TRBV10-3; possible D gene TRBD1, 6 bases. The CDR3: CAISAGVSAGANVLTF. The CDR3 DNA reads as TGTGCCATCAGTGCAGGGGTGTCCGCTGGGGCCAACGTCCTGACTTTC.